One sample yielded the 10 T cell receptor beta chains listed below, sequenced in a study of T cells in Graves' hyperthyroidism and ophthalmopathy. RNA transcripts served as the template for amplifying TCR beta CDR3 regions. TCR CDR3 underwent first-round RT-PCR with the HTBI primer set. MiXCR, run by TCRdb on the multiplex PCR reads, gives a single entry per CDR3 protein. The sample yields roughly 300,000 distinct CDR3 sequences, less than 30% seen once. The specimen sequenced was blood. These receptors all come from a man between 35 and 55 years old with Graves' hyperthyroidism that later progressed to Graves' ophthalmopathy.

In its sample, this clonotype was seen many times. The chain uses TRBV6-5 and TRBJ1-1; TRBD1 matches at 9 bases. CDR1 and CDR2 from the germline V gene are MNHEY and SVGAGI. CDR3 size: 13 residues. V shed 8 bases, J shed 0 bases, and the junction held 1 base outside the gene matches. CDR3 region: CASGTGMNTEAFF. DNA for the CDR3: TGTGCCAGCGGGACAGGGATGAACACTGAAGCTTTCTTT.

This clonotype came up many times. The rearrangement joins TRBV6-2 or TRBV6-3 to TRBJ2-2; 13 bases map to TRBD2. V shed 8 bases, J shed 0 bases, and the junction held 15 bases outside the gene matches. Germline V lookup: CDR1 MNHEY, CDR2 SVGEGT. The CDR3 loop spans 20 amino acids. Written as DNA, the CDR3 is TGTGCCAGCTTACTCCCAAGAGGGACTAGCGGGAACGCGAACACCGGGGAGCTGTTTTTT. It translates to CASLLPRGTSGNANTGELFF.

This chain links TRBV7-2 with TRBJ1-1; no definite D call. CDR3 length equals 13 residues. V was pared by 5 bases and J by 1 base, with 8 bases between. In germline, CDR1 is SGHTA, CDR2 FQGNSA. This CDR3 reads CASSRKPNTEAFF. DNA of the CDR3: TGTGCCAGCAGCCGAAAGCCGAACACTGAAGCTTTCTTT.

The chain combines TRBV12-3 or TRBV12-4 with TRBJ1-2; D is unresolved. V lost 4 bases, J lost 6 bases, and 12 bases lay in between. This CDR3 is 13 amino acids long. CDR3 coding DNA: TGTGCCAGCAGTTCCTCCTCAGTTCATGGCTACACCTTC. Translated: CASSSSSVHGYTF.

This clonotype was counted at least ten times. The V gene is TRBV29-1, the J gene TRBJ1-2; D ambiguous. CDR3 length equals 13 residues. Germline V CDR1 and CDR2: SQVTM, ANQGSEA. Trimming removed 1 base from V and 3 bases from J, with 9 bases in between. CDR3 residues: CSVEVSGHYGYTF. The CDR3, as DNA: TGCAGCGTTGAAGTGAGCGGGCACTATGGCTACACCTTC.

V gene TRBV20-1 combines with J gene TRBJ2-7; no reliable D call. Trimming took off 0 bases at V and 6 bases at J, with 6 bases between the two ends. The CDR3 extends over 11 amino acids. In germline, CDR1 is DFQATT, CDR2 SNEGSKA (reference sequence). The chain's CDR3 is CSAREPPEQYF. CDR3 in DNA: TGCAGTGCTAGAGAACCCCCCGAGCAGTACTTC.

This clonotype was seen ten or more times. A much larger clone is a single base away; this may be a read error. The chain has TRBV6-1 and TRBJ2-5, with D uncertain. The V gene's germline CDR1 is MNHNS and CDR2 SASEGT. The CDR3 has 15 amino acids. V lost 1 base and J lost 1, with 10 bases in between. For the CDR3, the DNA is TGTGCCAGCAGTGAAGAGGCAACAAGCCAAGAGACCCAGTACTTC. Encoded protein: CASSEEATSQETQYF.

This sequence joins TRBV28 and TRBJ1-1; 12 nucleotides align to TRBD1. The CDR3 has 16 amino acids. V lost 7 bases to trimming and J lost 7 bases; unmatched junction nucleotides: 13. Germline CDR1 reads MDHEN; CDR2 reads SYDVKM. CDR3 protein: CASTSAAGQGAGEAFF. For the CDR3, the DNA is TGTGCCAGCACCTCGGCAGCGGGACAGGGGGCCGGTGAAGCTTTCTTT. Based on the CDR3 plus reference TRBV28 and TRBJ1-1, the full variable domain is DVKVTQSSRYLVKRTGEKVFLECVQDMDHENMFWYRQDPGLGLRLIYFSYDVKMKEKGDIPEGYSVSREKKERFSLILESASTNQTSMYLCASTSAAGQGAGEAFFGQGTRLTVV.

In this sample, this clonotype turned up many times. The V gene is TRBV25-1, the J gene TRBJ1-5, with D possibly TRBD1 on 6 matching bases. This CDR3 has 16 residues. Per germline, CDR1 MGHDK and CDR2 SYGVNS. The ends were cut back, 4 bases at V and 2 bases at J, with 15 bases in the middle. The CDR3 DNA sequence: TGTGCCAGCAGTGCACAACAGGGTTGGGGCAATCAGCCCCAGCATTTT. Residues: CASSAQQGWGNQPQHF.

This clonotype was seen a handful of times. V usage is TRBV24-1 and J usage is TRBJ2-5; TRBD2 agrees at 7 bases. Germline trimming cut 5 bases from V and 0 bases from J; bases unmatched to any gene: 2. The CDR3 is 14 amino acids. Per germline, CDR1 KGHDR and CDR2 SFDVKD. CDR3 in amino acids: CATSGAGNQETQYF. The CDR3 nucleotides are TGTGCCACCAGTGGAGCGGGAAACCAAGAGACCCAGTACTTC.